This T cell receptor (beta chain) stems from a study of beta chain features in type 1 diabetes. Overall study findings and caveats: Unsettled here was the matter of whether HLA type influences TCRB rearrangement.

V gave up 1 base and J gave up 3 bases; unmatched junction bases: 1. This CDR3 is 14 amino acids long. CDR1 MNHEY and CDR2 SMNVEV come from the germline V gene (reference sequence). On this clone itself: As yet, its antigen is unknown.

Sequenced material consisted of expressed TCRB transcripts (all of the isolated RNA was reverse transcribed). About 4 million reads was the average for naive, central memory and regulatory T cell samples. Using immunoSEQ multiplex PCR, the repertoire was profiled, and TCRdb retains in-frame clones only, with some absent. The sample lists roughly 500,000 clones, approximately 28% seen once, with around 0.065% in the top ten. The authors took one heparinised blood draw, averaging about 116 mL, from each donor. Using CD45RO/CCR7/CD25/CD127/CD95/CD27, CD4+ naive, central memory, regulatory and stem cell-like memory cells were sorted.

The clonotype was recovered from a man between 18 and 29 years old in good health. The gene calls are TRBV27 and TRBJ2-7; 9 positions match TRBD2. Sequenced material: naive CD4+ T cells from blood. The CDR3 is CASSLLAGDYEQYF. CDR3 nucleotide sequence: TGTGCCAGCAGTTTATTAGCGGGAGACTACGAGCAGTACTTC.